The sequence of this TCR beta chain was determined in a study of T-cell reconstitution after alpha-beta-depleted transplantation in children. Preparation of the TCRbeta library used unique molecular identifiers. TCRdb re-called the PCR reads with MiXCR, one entry per CDR3 protein. There are 360,000 or so distinct CDR3 sequences in the sample; around 21% occur only once, and less than 4.5% lies in the top ten. This clonotype showed up just a few times. The CDR3 consists of 14 residues. V gave up 6 bases and J gave up 8 bases; unmatched junction bases: 10. Germline-derived CDR1 and CDR2 are SQVTM and ANQGSEA.

The gene calls are TRBV29-1 and TRBJ2-2, with 9 bases matching TRBD1. The sequencing here drew on PBMCs from the stem cell graft donor, taken from the stem cell graft. The receptor was isolated from a human donor who donated a stem cell graft to a child with acute myeloid leukemia. This chain's CDR3 is CSVAQGAVGGELFF. The CDR3 nucleotides are TGCAGCGTGGCACAGGGGGCTGTAGGAGGGGAGCTGTTTTTT.